The 6 T cell receptor beta chains reported below all come from one sample, sequenced in a study of spatial heterogeneity in lung cancer. General study findings and limits: Tumor mutation count correlated with how many alpha and beta TCRs expanded intratumorally.

These receptors have no known antigen. TCRdb called the 5' RACE reads again in MiXCR, with one record for every CDR3 protein. The sample has around 13,000 distinct CDR3 sequences, just over 5% seen once; the top ten hold less than 25%. Time point defined: sample taken at primary tumor resection. The sample was lung tumor tissue, taken at surgery. The receptor set was obtained from a male donor with early-stage non-small cell lung cancer.

Note on this clonotype: A much more abundant neighbour one base away suggests this may be a read error. The J gene is TRBJ2-5, the V gene TRBV4-1; D call uncertain. The CDR3 runs to 14 residues. Germline V gene sequence: CDR1 MGHRA, CDR2 YSYEKL. The CDR3 bases are TGCGCCGGCAGCCAAGACCGGATGGAAGAGACCCAGTACTTC. Translated, it gives CAGSQDRMEETQYF.

Many counts were recorded for this clonotype. This chain links TRBV4-2 with TRBJ2-3; weak D call: TRBD2 (6 bases). Germline CDR1 reads LGHNA; CDR2 reads YNFKEQ. Trimming took off 3 bases at V and 0 bases at J, with 16 bases between the two ends. The CDR3 is made up of 17 amino acids. The CDR3 loop is CASSHATSGTSTDTQYF. DNA for the CDR3: TGTGCCAGCAGCCACGCAACTTCCGGGACTAGCACAGATACGCAGTATTTT.

This clonotype was counted a few times. This sequence joins TRBV6-2 or TRBV6-3 and TRBJ2-3; D remains unclear. There are 12 residues in the CDR3. CDR1 and CDR2 (germline): MNHEY, SVGEGT. V lost 6 bases and J lost 2, with 6 bases in between. In nucleotides, the CDR3 is TGTGCCAGCAGCGCTAACACAGATACGCAGTATTTT. Its protein is CASSANTDTQYF.

This clonotype occurred a few times. Germline and junction disagree at one end, which may indicate a read error. The CDR3 region has the DNA TGTGCCAGCAGCTTAGGGGGACTAGCGGGGCCGCATTTT. Amino acids: CASSLGGLAGPHF. The rearrangement links TRBV7-9 to TRBJ2-3; 13 bases map to TRBD2. Germline lookup yields CDR1 SEHNR and CDR2 FQNEAQ (reference sequence). This CDR3 comprises 13 residues.

The table lists this clonotype with many counts. This chain joins TRBV10-2 and TRBJ1-5, with a possible D match to TRBD1 (6 bases). V lost 8 bases to trimming and J lost 0 bases, with 14 bases between them. Germline assignment: CDR1 WSHSY and CDR2 SAAADI. CDR3 length: 15 residues. The DNA of the CDR3 is TGCGCCAGCCGGGGGGGCGAATATAGCAATCAGCCCCAGCATTTT. Protein sequence: CASRGGEYSNQPQHF.

This clonotype was observed at least ten times. The J gene is TRBJ1-1, the V gene TRBV7-6, with a possible D match to TRBD1 (5 bases). The CDR3 totals 18 residues. V lost 0 bases and J lost 4, with 21 bases in between. Looked up from germline, CDR1 is SGHVS and CDR2 is FNYEAQ. In DNA, the CDR3 is TGTGCCAGCAGCTTAGCCCCCCGGGTTTCGTACGGGGGCACTGAAGCTTTCTTT. It yields the protein CASSLAPRVSYGGTEAFF. The complete variable domain, with remaining parts taken from reference TRBV7-6 and TRBJ1-1, reads GAGVSQSPRYKVTKRGQDVALRCDPISGHVSLYWYRQALGQGPEFLTYFNYEAQQDKSGLPNDRFSAERPEGSISTLTIQRTEQRDSAMYRCASSLAPRVSYGGTEAFFGQGTRLTVV.